This passage covers 18 T cell receptor beta chains from one sample sequenced in a study of response to subunit inactivated influenza vaccine. Each CDR3 protein gets one entry after TCRdb re-called the RT-PCR reads with MiXCR. The sample includes 450,000 to 600,000 distinct CDR3 sequences, around 7.7% of them seen just once. This specimen was PBMCs from blood, taken about 23 months after vaccination. The receptors derive from a man aged 50-75 years who received an inactivated influenza vaccine.

The rearrangement joins TRBV7-6 to TRBJ2-1; 8 positions match TRBD2. Per the germline V gene, CDR1 is SGHVS and CDR2 is FNYEAQ. The CDR3 is 15 residues long. V dropped 0 bases and J dropped 6; count of bases not matched to a gene: 4. CDR3 in DNA: TGTGCCAGCAGCTTAGCTGATCTAGCGGGCAATGAGCAGTTCTTC. Protein product: CASSLADLAGNEQFF.

This clonotype was detected a few times. The chain is built from TRBV5-1 and TRBJ2-5; 10 nucleotides agree with TRBD2. Germline-derived CDR1 and CDR2 are SGHRS and YFSETQ. The CDR3 spans 16 residues. V was clipped by 4 bases and J by 4 bases; unmatched bases: 10. CDR3 region: CASSVVAGGRGETQYF. CDR3 nucleotides: TGCGCCAGCAGCGTGGTAGCGGGGGGCCGAGGAGAGACCCAGTACTTC.

This clonotype was detected a few times. V is TRBV20-1 and J is TRBJ1-3, with 8 positions matching TRBD1. The V and J ends lost 6 bases and 0 bases, in that order; junction bases with no gene match: 4. In germline, CDR1 is DFQATT, CDR2 SNEGSKA (reference sequence). There are 14 residues in the CDR3. CDR3 coding DNA: TGCAGTGCGATGGACAGGGTCTCTGGAAACACCATATATTTT. This translates into CSAMDRVSGNTIYF.

The chain couples TRBV5-1 to TRBJ1-1; no firm D call. Trimming took 0 bases from V and 0 from J, leaving 15 bases between them. Germline-derived CDR1 and CDR2 are SGHRS and YFSETQ. The length of the CDR3 is 17 residues. The CDR3 sequence is CASSLAETNRVNTEAFF. CDR3 DNA sequence: TGCGCCAGCAGCTTGGCCGAGACGAATAGAGTGAACACTGAAGCTTTCTTT.

This clonotype was seen many times. The chain combines TRBV6-2 or TRBV6-3 with TRBJ1-1, with TRBD1 identical over 7 bases. Germline V CDR1 and CDR2: MNHEY, SVGEGT. The CDR3 length is 14 residues. The trim removed 9 bases at V and 0 bases at J, leaving 7 bases unmatched. CDR3 DNA sequence: TGTGCCAGACCGACAGGGAACCTGAACACTGAAGCTTTCTTT. Amino acid sequence: CARPTGNLNTEAFF.

The rearrangement uses TRBV5-6 and TRBJ1-1; D is unclear. The germline CDR1 and CDR2 sequences are SGHDT and YYEEEE. This CDR3 is 12 amino acids long. With 5 bases removed from V and 3 bases from J, the gap between germline ends came to 8 bases. DNA of the CDR3: TGTGCCAGCAGTTTCGTAGACACTGAAGCTTTCTTT. Protein sequence: CASSFVDTEAFF.

This clonotype was observed many times. This chain connects TRBV29-1 to TRBJ2-1; D remains ambiguous. V was pared by 4 bases and J by 7 bases, with 8 bases between. The CDR3 totals 11 residues. Germline V gene lookup returns CDR1 SQVTM and CDR2 ANQGSEA. The CDR3 DNA reads as TGCAGCGTTGGGACCCCGAATGAGCAGTTCTTC. This gives the protein CSVGTPNEQFF.

This clonotype was recorded many times. V usage is TRBV5-1 and J usage is TRBJ2-2; 7 bases match TRBD2. Germline loops: CDR1 SGHRS, CDR2 YFSETQ. The CDR3 loop spans 14 amino acids. V dropped 3 bases and J dropped 6; count of bases not matched to a gene: 5. This CDR3 reads CASSSSGPPGELFF. CDR3 nucleotide sequence: TGCGCCAGCAGCTCTAGCGGCCCCCCCGGGGAGCTGTTTTTT.

The CDR3 nucleotides are TGCGCCAGCAGCCTAACGTGGCCTTTGAACACTGAAGCTTTCTTT. Amino acid sequence: CASSLTWPLNTEAFF. The chain recombines TRBV4-3 with TRBJ1-1; D unclear. Germline CDR1 is LGHNA and CDR2 is YSLEER. Trimming removed 4 bases from V and 0 bases from J, with 12 bases in between. The CDR3 has 15 residues.

This chain connects TRBV28 to TRBJ2-3; TRBD2 matches 7 bases. Germline CDR1 and CDR2: MDHEN and SYDVKM. The CDR3 length is 14 residues. Trimming cost V 8 bases and J 9 bases; bases outside gene matches: 14. The DNA of the CDR3 is TGTGCCAGCGGCCAAAGCGGGGAACGTGGCACGCAGTATTTT. It codes for CASGQSGERGTQYF.

This clonotype was found a few times. The chain employs TRBV10-3 and TRBJ2-5; the D gene is possibly TRBD1 (5 bases). V dropped 8 bases and J dropped 5 bases, with 12 bases sitting between them. This CDR3 comprises 12 residues. Germline V gives CDR1 ENHRY, CDR2 SYGVKD. The CDR3 sequence is CAIGANGETQYF. The CDR3 region has the DNA TGTGCCATCGGGGCTAACGGGGAGACCCAGTACTTC.

This clonotype was counted ten times or more. The chain couples TRBV12-5 to TRBJ2-7, with TRBD1 matching 9 bases. J lost 6 bases, V lost 6 bases, and 9 bases had no gene match. The length of the CDR3 is 14 residues. Germline V lookup: CDR1 LGHNT, CDR2 FRNRAP. CDR3 residues: CASGSGTGISEQYF. In DNA form, the CDR3 reads TGTGCTAGTGGCTCGGGGACAGGGATTTCCGAGCAGTACTTC.

For this clonotype: At one boundary the junction diverges from the germline segment, which might be a read error. V is TRBV20-1 and J is TRBJ2-3; 7 bases map to TRBD1. The germline V gene encodes CDR1 DFQATT and CDR2 SNEGSKA (reference sequence). The CDR3 covers 15 residues. This chain's CDR3 is CSASTRGEGTDSQYF. The CDR3 DNA is TGCAGTGCTAGTACTCGTGGGGAAGGGACAGATTCGCAGTATTTT.

DNA for the CDR3: TGTGCCATCAGTGTAAAGGATACGCAGTATTTT. Its translation is CAISVKDTQYF. This chain links TRBV10-3 with TRBJ2-3, with no clear D. Trimming removed 4 bases from V and 6 bases from J, with 5 bases in between. Germline V CDR1 and CDR2: ENHRY, SYGVKD. The CDR3 totals 11 residues.

Only a few counts were recorded for this clonotype. The V call is TRBV6-1, the J call TRBJ2-1; 9 bases agree with TRBD2. V shed 2 bases, J shed 0 bases, and the junction held 8 bases outside the gene matches. CDR1 is MNHNS and CDR2 is SASEGT in the germline V gene. This CDR3 comprises 18 residues. Here the CDR3 reads CASSEQAGGARSYNEQFF. CDR3 nucleotides: TGTGCCAGCAGTGAACAAGCGGGGGGCGCACGCTCCTACAATGAGCAGTTCTTC.

This clonotype was seen many times. The gene calls are TRBV12-3 or TRBV12-4 and TRBJ1-2; D is ambiguous. This CDR3 is built from 12 residues. Trimming cost V 6 bases and J 7 bases, with 12 bases left between them. This CDR3 reads CASSPIAAGYTF. CDR3 nucleotides: TGTGCCAGCAGCCCTATTGCCGCTGGCTACACCTTC.

This clonotype was seen a few times. CDR3 residues: CASKTISYNEQFF. The CDR3 region has the DNA TGTGCCAGCAAAACAATCTCCTACAATGAGCAGTTCTTC. J is TRBJ2-1 and V is TRBV12-3 or TRBV12-4, with D unresolved. This CDR3 has 13 amino acids. Trimming left V 7 bases short and J 0 bases short, with 7 bases between.

V gene TRBV7-9 combines with J gene TRBJ2-1; D gene ambiguous. Between the trimmed V and J ends, which lost 1 base and 5 bases, there was a span of 9 bases. From germline, CDR1 is SEHNR and CDR2 FQNEAQ (reference sequence). The CDR3 extends over 14 amino acids. This CDR3 reads CASSLVGPNNEQFF. DNA of the CDR3: TGTGCCAGCAGCTTAGTGGGCCCAAACAATGAGCAGTTCTTC.